The 12 T cell receptor beta chains below all came from one sample that was sequenced in a study of early T cells in non-severe SARS-CoV-2 infection. TCRdb reprocessed the 5' RACE reads via MiXCR and lists one record per CDR3 protein. The repertoire includes tens of thousands of distinct CDR3 sequences, around 5.8% of them detected once, and roughly 4% sits in the top ten. This sample comprised whole blood, obtained at baseline. Every receptor here comes from an adult who was a healthcare worker with PCR-confirmed SARS-CoV-2 infection or an uninfected control (not recorded which).

This clonotype was found many times. This chain links TRBV5-1 with TRBJ2-3; 10 positions match TRBD2. Germline CDR1 and CDR2: SGHRS and YFSETQ. This CDR3 spans 15 amino acids. Trimming removed 3 bases from V and 4 bases from J; junction bases left unmatched: 5. CDR3 bases: TGCGCCAGCAGCTCTAGCGGGAGTCTGGCAGATACGCAGTATTTT. Protein product: CASSSSGSLADTQYF. Filled out from reference TRBV5-1 and TRBJ2-3, the complete variable domain reads KAGVTQTPRYLIKTRGQQVTLSCSPISGHRSVSWYQQTPGQGLQFLFEYFSETQRNKGNFPGRFSGRQFSNSRSEMNVSTLELGDSALYLCASSSSGSLADTQYFGPGTRLTVL.

The table lists this clonotype with many counts. This chain uses TRBV18 with TRBJ2-1; no firm D call. V was trimmed by 2 bases and J by 6 bases, leaving 5 bases between them. This CDR3 comprises 12 residues. The germline gives CDR1 KGHSH, CDR2 LQKENI. The CDR3 protein is CASSPGPNEQFF. CDR3 coding DNA: TGTGCCAGCTCACCAGGGCCCAATGAGCAGTTCTTC. The full variable domain, completed using reference TRBV18 and TRBJ2-1, is NAGVMQNPRHLVRRRGQEARLRCSPMKGHSHVYWYRQLPEEGLKFMVYLQKENIIDESGMPKERFSAEFPKEGPSILRIQQVVRGDSAAYFCASSPGPNEQFFGPGTRLTVL.

This clonotype was seen only a few times. The rearrangement links TRBV28 to TRBJ2-1; 12 bases align to TRBD1. Per germline, CDR1 MDHEN and CDR2 SYDVKM. V lost 4 bases, J lost 9 bases, and 10 bases stayed unmatched. This CDR3 comprises 16 residues. The CDR3 bases are TGTGCCAGCAGTTCCACCGGGACAGGGGGCGTAATTGAGCAGTTCTTC. It translates to CASSSTGTGGVIEQFF.

This clonotype has at least ten counts. The J gene is TRBJ2-7, the V gene TRBV20-1, with 11 bases identical to TRBD2. The CDR3 extends over 15 amino acids. Unmatched junction bases numbered 11, after V lost 6 bases and J lost 4 bases. The germline gives CDR1 DFQATT, CDR2 SNEGSKA (reference sequence). This chain's CDR3 is CSARRLAGGFYEQYF. The DNA of the CDR3 is TGCAGTGCCAGAAGGCTAGCGGGGGGCTTTTACGAGCAGTACTTC.

This clonotype showed up many times. The genes are TRBV29-1 and TRBJ1-1, with 8 nucleotides matching TRBD1. CDR3 size: 15 residues. CDR1 SQVTM and CDR2 ANQGSEA come from the germline V gene. J was trimmed by 2 bases and V by 2 bases; bases with no gene match: 7. The CDR3, as DNA: TGCAGCGTTGAATCTGGACAGGGAAGAAACACTGAAGCTTTCTTT. This sequence encodes CSVESGQGRNTEAFF. The entire variable domain, with the rest obtained from reference TRBV29-1 and TRBJ1-1, is as follows: SAVISQKPSRDICQRGTSLTIQCQVDSQVTMMFWYRQQPGQSLTLIATANQGSEATYESGFVIDKFPISRPNLTFSTLTVSNMSPEDSSIYLCSVESGQGRNTEAFFGQGTRLTVV.

This clonotype was picked up many times. The chain joins TRBV3-1 to TRBJ2-3; TRBD2 aligns across 10 bases. CDR1 and CDR2 from the germline V gene are LGHDT and YNNKEL (reference sequence). This CDR3 contains 15 residues. The V gene end was trimmed by 4 bases and the J gene end by 8 bases; junction bases not matched to a gene: 9. This CDR3 reads CASSPTSGVGSTQYF. The CDR3 DNA is TGTGCCAGCAGCCCAACTAGCGGGGTGGGGAGTACGCAGTATTTT.

At least ten counts were recorded for this clonotype. This rearrangement joins TRBV27 to TRBJ2-5; 13 bases agree with TRBD2. Trimming removed 6 bases from V and 5 bases from J; junction bases left unmatched: 9. The CDR3 covers 16 residues. In germline, CDR1 is MNHEY, CDR2 SMNVEV (reference sequence). CDR3 in amino acids: CASRGIGTSGDETQYF. In DNA, the CDR3 is TGTGCCAGCAGGGGGATCGGGACTAGCGGGGACGAGACCCAGTACTTC.

This clonotype was observed a few times. The chain combines TRBV5-4 with TRBJ2-1, with 11 bases lining up with TRBD2. CDR1 and CDR2 (germline): SGHNT, YYREEE (reference sequence). This CDR3 contains 15 residues. V lost 1 base to trimming and J lost 7 bases; unmatched junction nucleotides: 4. The CDR3 spells CASSLTSGSWNEQFF. The CDR3, as DNA: TGTGCCAGCAGCTTGACTAGCGGGAGTTGGAATGAGCAGTTCTTC.

This clonotype was seen at least ten times. This chain uses TRBV20-1 with TRBJ2-7; the match to TRBD1 covers 7 bases. Germline trimming cut 0 bases from V and 0 bases from J; bases unmatched to any gene: 2. The V gene's germline CDR1 is DFQATT and CDR2 SNEGSKA (reference sequence). The CDR3 spans 14 residues. The CDR3 DNA reads as TGCAGTGCTAGAGATGCAGGGGGCTCCTACGAGCAGTACTTC. It is translated as CSARDAGGSYEQYF.

The V and J genes are TRBV27 and TRBJ2-7; the D gene is possibly TRBD2 (5 bases). Trimming shortened V by 3 bases and J by 5 bases, and 11 bases separated the two germline ends. Germline CDR1 and CDR2: MNHEY and SMNVEV (reference sequence). The CDR3 consists of 13 residues. This CDR3 is CASSLRVTHEQYF. CDR3 DNA: TGTGCCAGCAGTTTGAGGGTTACCCACGAGCAGTACTTC.

The sample holds many counts of this clonotype. The chain carries TRBV30 and TRBJ2-7; D is possibly TRBD2 (5 bases). Trimming took off 5 bases at V and 6 bases at J, with 14 bases between the two ends. The CDR3 sequence is 12 residues long. In germline, CDR1 is GTSNPN, CDR2 SVGIG (reference sequence). In DNA, the CDR3 is TGTGCCTGGGGTCGGAACGCGGGCGAGCAGTACTTC. Translating it yields CAWGRNAGEQYF.

This clonotype was seen more than once but under ten times. The genes are TRBV13 and TRBJ2-7; 9 bases are a match to TRBD1. The CDR3 loop spans 16 amino acids. Trimming cost V 6 bases and J 5 bases; bases outside gene matches: 14. Germline CDR1 is PRHDT and CDR2 is FYEKMQ (reference sequence). The DNA for the CDR3 is TGTGCCAGCAGGCCCAACCCGGGACAGGGATTGGACGAGCAGTACTTC. This encodes CASRPNPGQGLDEQYF.